Presented here are 28 T cell receptor beta chains from one specimen sequenced in a study of cytomegalovirus exposure and HLA in healthy donors. Primers: 60 Vbeta forward and 13 Jbeta reverse. Sequencing was performed with immunoSEQ multiplex PCR; in TCRdb, only in-frame clones are kept and a portion is missing. The table lists 110,000 to 150,000 clones, roughly 65% of them singletons. Material: PBMCs. These receptors all come from a man aged 55 to 70 in good health and CMV-seronegative.

The chain recombines TRBV4-1 with TRBJ2-5, with D maybe TRBD1 (6 bases). With 0 bases removed from V and 5 bases from J, the gap between germline ends came to 16 bases. Germline CDR1 reads MGHRA; CDR2 reads YSYEKL. CDR3 size: 16 residues. In nucleotides, the CDR3 is TGCGCCAGCAGCCAAGATAGGGGGAGTCAGGAGGAGACCCAGTACTTC. Protein: CASSQDRGSQEETQYF.

The chain is built from TRBV7-3 and TRBJ2-5; the D gene is possibly TRBD1 (5 bases). Looked up from germline, CDR1 is SGHTA and CDR2 is FQGTGA. The CDR3 contains 15 residues. Trimming left V 2 bases short and J 4 bases short, with 14 bases between. CDR3 protein: CASSLARGPSETQYF. CDR3 sequence (DNA): TGTGCCAGCAGCTTAGCTAGGGGTCCTTCAGAGACCCAGTACTTC.

This clone was counted a few times. This chain uses TRBV5-6 with TRBJ1-2; maybe TRBD1 (5 bases). Germline lookup yields CDR1 SGHDT and CDR2 YYEEEE. Trimming shortened V by 2 bases and J by 7 bases, and 15 bases separated the two germline ends. The CDR3 has 14 amino acids. CDR3 DNA sequence: TGTGCCAGCAGCTTCCGGACAAACTTCCCTGGCTACACCTTC. Translated, it gives CASSFRTNFPGYTF.

The rearrangement uses TRBV28 and TRBJ1-6, with no clear D. The CDR3 runs 16 residues. V was pared by 8 bases and J by 6 bases, with 20 bases between. Germline assignment: CDR1 MDHEN and CDR2 SYDVKM. The CDR3 sequence: CASSTDNPVGNSPLHF. As DNA, the CDR3 is TGTGCCAGCTCGACTGATAACCCGGTGGGTAATTCACCCCTCCACTTT.

The chain employs TRBV2 and TRBJ2-5; TRBD1 matches 7 bases. The end of the DNA aligns better with TRBJ2-7, so the J call may be wrong. Germline CDR1 reads SNHLY; CDR2 reads FYNNEI. This CDR3 has 13 amino acids. The CDR3 loop reads CASSRDSTYEQYF. In DNA form, the CDR3 reads TGTGCCAGCAGCCGGGACAGTACCTACGAGCAGTACTTC.

This clone was seen a single time. The chain recombines TRBV5-5 with TRBJ1-1; D not resolved. Germline CDR1 is SGHKS and CDR2 is YYEKEE (reference sequence). There are 16 residues in the CDR3. V was trimmed by 2 bases and J by 1 base, leaving 15 bases between them. The CDR3 reads CASSFAAATSNTEAFF. The DNA for the CDR3 is TGTGCCAGCAGCTTTGCGGCGGCAACCTCGAACACTGAAGCTTTCTTT.

This clone turned up a few times. The gene calls are TRBV7-9 and TRBJ1-1; D is unclear. V was cut by 4 bases and J by 1 base, with 4 bases left in between. This CDR3 comprises 12 residues. CDR1 and CDR2 from the germline V gene are SEHNR and FQNEAQ (reference sequence). This CDR3 reads CASSYGNTEAFF. The CDR3 bases are TGTGCCAGCAGCTACGGGAACACTGAAGCTTTCTTT.

The table lists this clone with a few counts. The CDR3 nucleotides are TGTGCCAGCAGCTTACTACAGGGTGGTCAGCCCCAGCATTTT. Protein sequence: CASSLLQGGQPQHF. The V and J genes are TRBV7-8 and TRBJ1-5, with D tentatively TRBD1 (6 bases). This CDR3 has 14 amino acids. Germline CDR1 reads SGHVS; CDR2 reads FQNEAQ. The V end was cut by 2 bases, the J end by 6 bases, with 11 bases between.

This chain joins TRBV19 and TRBJ2-2; 8 nucleotides align to TRBD2. The trim removed 6 bases at V and 2 bases at J, leaving 5 bases unmatched. The CDR3 contains 15 residues. CDR1 LNHDA and CDR2 SQIVND come from the germline V gene (reference sequence). The CDR3 reads CASSFGGANTGELFF. The DNA of the CDR3 is TGTGCCAGTAGCTTCGGGGGGGCAAACACCGGGGAGCTGTTTTTT.

This clone has only a few counts. This chain joins TRBV2 and TRBJ1-4, with 9 positions matching TRBD1. The V segment lost 6 bases and the J segment 8 bases; nucleotides outside the gene matches: 10. The germline CDR1 and CDR2 sequences are SNHLY and FYNNEI. This CDR3 contains 15 residues. The CDR3 loop is CASSPNRDRDEKLFF. Here the CDR3 DNA reads TGTGCCAGCAGCCCGAACCGGGACAGGGACGAAAAACTGTTTTTT. Filled out from reference TRBV2 and TRBJ1-4, the complete variable domain reads EPEVTQTPSHQVTQMGQEVILRCVPISNHLYFYWYRQILGQKVEFLVSFYNNEISEKSEIFDDQFSVERPDGSNFTLKIRSTKLEDSAMYFCASSPNRDRDEKLFFGSGTQLSVL.

The gene calls are TRBV28 and TRBJ2-7, with a weak D call TRBD1 (6 bases). Looked up from germline, CDR1 is MDHEN and CDR2 is SYDVKM. The length of the CDR3 is 15 residues. V gave up 9 bases and J gave up 0 bases, with 18 bases separating them. CDR3 coding DNA: TGTGCCAGTATTTCAGGGGAAGCGATCTCCTACGAGCAGTACTTC. As protein: CASISGEAISYEQYF.

The chain has TRBV5-6 and TRBJ2-3, with TRBD2 matching over 10 bases. V shed 2 bases, J shed 8 bases, and the junction held 8 bases outside the gene matches. Germline CDR1 SGHDT, CDR2 YYEEEE. This CDR3 comprises 15 residues. CDR3 protein: CASSLPGLAMSTQYF. The CDR3 nucleotides read TGTGCCAGCAGCTTACCGGGACTAGCGATGAGTACGCAGTATTTT. Using reference TRBV5-6 and TRBJ2-3 for the parts outside the CDR3, the full variable domain is DAGVTQSPTHLIKTRGQQVTLRCSPKSGHDTVSWYQQALGQGPQFIFQYYEEEERQRGNFPDRFSGHQFPNYSSELNVNALLLGDSALYLCASSLPGLAMSTQYFGPGTRLTVL.

This rearrangement joins TRBV19 to TRBJ2-5; TRBD2 matches 9 bases. The germline CDR1 and CDR2 sequences are LNHDA and SQIVND (reference sequence). Losses at the gene ends were 7 bases for V and 1 base for J; bases not matched to a gene: 4. This CDR3 region has 14 residues. The CDR3 DNA is TGTGCCAGTACAGGCGGGGGGGGCCAAGAGACCCAGTACTTC. It specifies CASTGGGGQETQYF.

This chain connects TRBV7-2 to TRBJ1-1; D possibly corresponds to TRBD1 (5 bases). This CDR3 has 13 residues. V lost 6 bases, J lost 7 bases, and 15 bases lay in between. From germline, CDR1 is SGHTA and CDR2 FQGNSA. CDR3 sequence: CASSVGQGLEAFF. The CDR3 DNA follows: TGTGCCAGCAGTGTGGGGCAGGGCCTTGAAGCTTTCTTT.

The V gene is TRBV7-3, the J gene TRBJ2-2; 9 bases are shared with TRBD2. Germline V gene data show CDR1 as SGHTA and CDR2 as FQGTGA. The CDR3 contains 15 residues. Losses at the gene ends were 5 bases for V and 3 bases for J; bases not matched to a gene: 4. The CDR3 nucleotides are TGTGCCAGCAGCCGAGGGACTAGCTACACCGGGGAGCTGTTTTTT. Its translation: CASSRGTSYTGELFF.

This rearrangement joins TRBV28 to TRBJ2-5; TRBD1 agrees at 9 bases. The germline V gene has CDR1 MDHEN and CDR2 SYDVKM. The CDR3 length is 17 residues. V gave up 2 bases and J gave up 2 bases; unmatched junction bases: 9. The chain's CDR3 is CASSLLGTGPFQETQYF. CDR3 DNA: TGTGCCAGCAGTTTACTAGGGACAGGGCCATTTCAAGAGACCCAGTACTTC.

The chain is built from TRBV18 and TRBJ1-6; 11 bases fit TRBD1. From germline, CDR1 is KGHSH and CDR2 LQKENI. The ends lost 4 bases at V and 6 bases at J; junction bases unmatched: 2. The CDR3 is made up of 15 amino acids. CDR3 loop: CASSQGTGGNSPLHF. The CDR3 nucleotides are TGTGCCAGCTCACAGGGGACAGGGGGTAATTCACCCCTCCACTTT.

The chain employs TRBV19 and TRBJ2-7; 8 bases map to TRBD2. V lost 7 bases, J lost 3 bases, and 8 bases stayed unmatched. The length of the CDR3 is 14 residues. The germline V gene has CDR1 LNHDA and CDR2 SQIVND (reference sequence). CDR3 in DNA: TGTGCCAGTATGCGGGAGGACGGAGACTACGAGCAGTACTTC. It is translated as CASMREDGDYEQYF.

The J gene is TRBJ2-7, the V gene TRBV6-5; 8 nucleotides align to TRBD1. The V gene end was trimmed by 2 bases and the J gene end by 5 bases; junction bases not matched to a gene: 8. The CDR3 is made up of 15 amino acids. Germline V gene lookup returns CDR1 MNHEY and CDR2 SVGAGI. This CDR3 reads CASSYGQGKFNEQYF. The DNA for the CDR3 is TGTGCCAGCAGTTACGGACAGGGTAAATTCAACGAGCAGTACTTC.

This sequence joins TRBV7-3 and TRBJ1-4; tentative D call: TRBD1 (6 bases). The CDR3 consists of 15 residues. The V and J ends lost 2 bases and 7 bases respectively, with 14 bases between them. CDR1 is SGHTA, CDR2 FQGTGA, per germline. CDR3 DNA sequence: TGTGCCAGCAGCTTAGGGGACGGGGGGCCTGAAAAACTGTTTTTT. Amino acids: CASSLGDGGPEKLFF.

The rearrangement uses TRBV12-5 and TRBJ1-3, with TRBD1 identical over 9 bases. This CDR3 has 16 residues. Trimming cost V 6 bases and J 0 bases; bases outside gene matches: 6. CDR1 and CDR2 (germline): LGHNT, FRNRAP. The CDR3 DNA sequence: TGTGCTAGTGGGTCAGGACAGGGGCTCTCTGGAAACACCATATATTTT. It translates to CASGSGQGLSGNTIYF.

The rearrangement links TRBV6-5 to TRBJ1-6; no firm D call. Germline-derived CDR1 and CDR2 are MNHEY and SVGAGI. The CDR3 length is 15 residues. The V gene lost 5 bases and the J gene lost 6 bases, with 14 bases spanning the gap. CDR3 coding DNA: TGTGCCAGCAGTCAAACCCACAGTTCTAATTCACCCCTCCACTTT. This codes for CASSQTHSSNSPLHF.

The chain's CDR3 is CASGPVGGTEAFF. Here the CDR3 DNA reads TGTGCTAGTGGTCCCGTGGGGGGCACTGAAGCTTTCTTT. The rearrangement links TRBV12-5 to TRBJ1-1, with a possible D match to TRBD1 (5 bases). Germline lookup yields CDR1 LGHNT and CDR2 FRNRAP. The CDR3 totals 13 residues. The V end was cut by 5 bases, the J end by 4 bases, with 11 bases between.

This rearrangement joins TRBV5-1 to TRBJ2-3; TRBD1 agrees at 7 bases. Germline CDR1 reads SGHRS; CDR2 reads YFSETQ. The CDR3 covers 13 residues. J lost 3 bases, V lost 4 bases, and 2 bases had no gene match. The CDR3 coding sequence is TGCGCCAGCAGCCGGGACAGAACAGATACGCAGTATTTT. Translated, it gives CASSRDRTDTQYF.

The CDR3 coding sequence is TGTGCCAGCAGTTTAGGGCAGGGGATTAACACTGAAGCTTTCTTT. It yields the protein CASSLGQGINTEAFF. The V call is TRBV28, the J call TRBJ1-1; tentatively, D is TRBD1 (6 bases). There are 15 residues in the CDR3. Germline CDR1 MDHEN, CDR2 SYDVKM. V dropped 2 bases and J dropped 2 bases, with 12 bases sitting between them.

This clone was recorded once. At the DNA level, this CDR3 is encoded by other sequences in the same sample as well. V and J are TRBV6-5 and TRBJ2-7; D may be TRBD1 (5 bases). This CDR3 is 13 amino acids long. Trimming took off 2 bases at V and 2 bases at J, with 7 bases between the two ends. Germline assignment: CDR1 MNHEY and CDR2 SVGAGI. The CDR3 DNA is TGTGCCAGCAGTTACGGCAGGGCCTACGAGCAGTACTTC. Residues: CASSYGRAYEQYF.

The J gene is TRBJ2-2, the V gene TRBV5-4; 8 bases match TRBD2. This CDR3 region has 16 residues. V dropped 4 bases and J dropped 0; count of bases not matched to a gene: 5. Germline values: CDR1 SGHNT, CDR2 YYREEE (reference sequence). The CDR3, as DNA: TGTGCCAGCAGCCCCACTAGCGGAGCGAACACCGGGGAGCTGTTTTTT. Translating gives CASSPTSGANTGELFF.

The chain is built from TRBV18 and TRBJ2-1; D gene uncertain. The germline V and J ends were trimmed by 3 bases and 3 bases, with 6 bases remaining between them. Per germline, CDR1 KGHSH and CDR2 LQKENI. The CDR3 runs to 13 residues. The CDR3 DNA reads TGTGCCAGCTCACCGGCAGACTACAATGAGCAGTTCTTC. It yields the protein CASSPADYNEQFF.